This TCR beta chain was profiled in a study of T cell responses to AZD1222 COVID-19 vaccine. Study-wide results and caveats: Donors skewed white British and female; clonal diversity was possibly underestimated. At study baseline, merely more than 5 AZD1222 recipients were seropositive.

This clone was observed once. Its antigen remains unknown. Repertoires were generated with immunoSEQ multiplex PCR, while TCRdb's copy carries only in-frame clones and drops some. The table records 100,000 to 120,000 clones, roughly 90% of them present only once. In germline, CDR1 is SEHNR, CDR2 FQNEAQ (reference sequence). CDR3 length equals 16 residues. V lost 2 bases, J lost 3 bases, and 17 bases lay in between. Second-dose schedules of about 4 or about 12 weeks were combined. The clonotype comes from an adult who received the AZD1222 COVID-19 vaccine. Sequencing was performed on peripheral blood, taken 28 days after the second AZD1222 dose. The chain is built from TRBV7-9 and TRBJ2-7; D remains ambiguous. The CDR3: CASSLITQGLHYEQYF. For the CDR3, the DNA is TGTGCCAGCAGCTTAATTACTCAAGGGCTCCACTACGAGCAGTACTTC.